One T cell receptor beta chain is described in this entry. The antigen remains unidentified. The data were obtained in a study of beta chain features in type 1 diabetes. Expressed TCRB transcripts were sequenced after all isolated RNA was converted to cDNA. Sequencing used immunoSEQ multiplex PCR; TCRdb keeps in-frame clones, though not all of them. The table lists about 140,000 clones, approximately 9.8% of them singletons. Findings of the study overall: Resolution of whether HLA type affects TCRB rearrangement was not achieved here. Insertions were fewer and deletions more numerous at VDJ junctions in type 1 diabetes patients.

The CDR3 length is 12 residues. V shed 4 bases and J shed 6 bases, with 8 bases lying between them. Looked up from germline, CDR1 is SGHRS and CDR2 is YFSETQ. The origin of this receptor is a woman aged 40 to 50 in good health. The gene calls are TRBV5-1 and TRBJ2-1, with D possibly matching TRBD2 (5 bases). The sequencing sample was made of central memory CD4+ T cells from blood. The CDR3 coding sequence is TGCGCCAGCAGCCCAGGAGGCAATGAGCAGTTCTTC. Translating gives CASSPGGNEQFF.